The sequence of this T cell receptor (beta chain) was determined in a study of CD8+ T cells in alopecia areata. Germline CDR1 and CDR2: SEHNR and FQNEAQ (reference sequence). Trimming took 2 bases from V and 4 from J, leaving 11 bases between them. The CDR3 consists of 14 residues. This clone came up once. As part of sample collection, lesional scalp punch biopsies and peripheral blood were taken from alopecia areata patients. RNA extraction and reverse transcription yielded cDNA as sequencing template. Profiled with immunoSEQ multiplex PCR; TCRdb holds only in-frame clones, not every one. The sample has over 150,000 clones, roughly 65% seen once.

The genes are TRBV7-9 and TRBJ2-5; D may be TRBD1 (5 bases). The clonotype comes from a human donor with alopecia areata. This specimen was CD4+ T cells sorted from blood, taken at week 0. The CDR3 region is CASSLQGLGETQYF. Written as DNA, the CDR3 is TGTGCCAGCAGCTTACAGGGTCTTGGAGAGACCCAGTACTTC.